These 6 T cell receptor beta chains were sequenced from one sample in a study of T cell repertoires in cytomegalovirus infection. TCRdb used MiXCR to reprocess the reads, holding one entry per CDR3 protein. The profile covers around 350,000 distinct CDR3 sequences, with around a sixth appearing a single time and around 9.3% taken by the ten largest. The sequencing sample was made of PBMCs. The receptors stem from a human donor in good health (CMV status not recorded). Some clones in this sample may be carry-over from other donors' samples.

This clonotype was counted a few times. Here the CDR3 reads CASSQTSGRADEQFF. DNA for the CDR3: TGTGCCAGCAGCCAGACTAGCGGGAGGGCAGATGAGCAGTTCTTC. This sequence joins TRBV13 and TRBJ2-1, with 14 bases that match TRBD2. Germline values: CDR1 PRHDT, CDR2 FYEKMQ (reference sequence). The CDR3 sequence is 15 residues long. Germline trimming cut 5 bases from V and 8 bases from J; bases unmatched to any gene: 5.

The rearrangement joins TRBV11-2 to TRBJ2-5; TRBD2 matches 12 bases. The J segment lost 2 bases and the V segment lost 5 bases, leaving 3 bases of the junction unmatched. The germline gives CDR1 SGHAT, CDR2 FQNNGV. The CDR3 length is 15 residues. CDR3 DNA: TGTGCCAGCAGCAAGGGGACTAGCGGGCAAGAGACCCAGTACTTC. It codes for CASSKGTSGQETQYF.

This clonotype was recorded many times. The genes are TRBV7-2 and TRBJ1-1, with D tentatively TRBD1 (5 bases). CDR1 and CDR2 from the germline V gene are SGHTA and FQGNSA. The CDR3 contains 15 residues. Trimming stripped 1 base from V and 0 bases from J, with 9 bases between. The CDR3 bases are TGTGCCAGCAGCTTAGTCTGGGGGTTGAACACTGAAGCTTTCTTT. Its translation: CASSLVWGLNTEAFF.

This clonotype has a count of ten or more. V and J are TRBV7-8 and TRBJ1-1, with D perhaps matching TRBD1 (5 bases). V lost 0 bases and J lost 4, with 15 bases in between. CDR3 length: 16 amino acids. Germline values: CDR1 SGHVS, CDR2 FQNEAQ. The CDR3, as DNA: TGTGCCAGCAGCTTAGCGCGGTCAGGGAAGGCCACTGAAGCTTTCTTT. It yields the protein CASSLARSGKATEAFF.

V and J are TRBV7-9 and TRBJ2-1; 11 bases agree with TRBD1. Germline CDR1 reads SEHNR; CDR2 reads FQNEAQ (reference sequence). This CDR3 has 15 residues. Trimming cost V 3 bases and J 9 bases; bases outside gene matches: 7. The CDR3: CASSFGRDRGSEQFF. CDR3 bases: TGTGCCAGCAGCTTTGGCCGGGACAGGGGGAGTGAGCAGTTCTTC.

CDR3 residues: CASRKGANSPLHF. The CDR3 DNA is TGTGCCAGCAGGAAGGGGGCTAATTCACCCCTCCACTTT. The rearrangement uses TRBV6-1 and TRBJ1-6; TRBD1 matches 7 bases. The J segment lost 6 bases and the V segment lost 6 bases, leaving 2 bases of the junction unmatched. This CDR3 comprises 13 residues. Germline V gives CDR1 MNHNS, CDR2 SASEGT.